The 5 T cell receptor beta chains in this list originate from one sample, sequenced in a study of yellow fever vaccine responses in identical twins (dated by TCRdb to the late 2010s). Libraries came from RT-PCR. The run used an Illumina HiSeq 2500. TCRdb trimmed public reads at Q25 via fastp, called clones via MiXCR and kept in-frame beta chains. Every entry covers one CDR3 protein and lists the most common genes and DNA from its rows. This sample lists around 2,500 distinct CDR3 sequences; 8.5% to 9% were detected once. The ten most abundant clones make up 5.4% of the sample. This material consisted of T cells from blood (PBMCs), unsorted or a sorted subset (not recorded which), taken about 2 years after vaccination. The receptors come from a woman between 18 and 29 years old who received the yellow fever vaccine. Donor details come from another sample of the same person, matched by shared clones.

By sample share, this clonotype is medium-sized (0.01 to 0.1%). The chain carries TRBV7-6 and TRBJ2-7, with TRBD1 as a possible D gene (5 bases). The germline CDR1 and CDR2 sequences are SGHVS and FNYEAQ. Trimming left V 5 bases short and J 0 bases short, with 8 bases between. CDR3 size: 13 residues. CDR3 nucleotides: TGTGCCAGCAGCCCTGACAGCTCCTACGAGCAGTACTTC. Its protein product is CASSPDSSYEQYF.

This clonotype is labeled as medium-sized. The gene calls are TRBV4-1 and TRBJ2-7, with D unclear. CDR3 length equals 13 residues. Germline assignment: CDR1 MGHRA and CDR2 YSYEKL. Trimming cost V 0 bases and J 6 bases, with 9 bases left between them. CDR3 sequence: CASSQDEALEQYF. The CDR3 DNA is TGCGCCAGCAGCCAAGATGAAGCGCTCGAGCAGTACTTC.

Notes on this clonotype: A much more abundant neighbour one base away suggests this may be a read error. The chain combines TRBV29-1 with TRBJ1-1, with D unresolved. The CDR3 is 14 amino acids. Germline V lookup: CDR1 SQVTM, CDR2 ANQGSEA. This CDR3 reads CSVESMTVNGEALF. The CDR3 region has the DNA TGCAGCGTTGAGTCCATGACCGTGAACGGTGAAGCTCTCTTT.

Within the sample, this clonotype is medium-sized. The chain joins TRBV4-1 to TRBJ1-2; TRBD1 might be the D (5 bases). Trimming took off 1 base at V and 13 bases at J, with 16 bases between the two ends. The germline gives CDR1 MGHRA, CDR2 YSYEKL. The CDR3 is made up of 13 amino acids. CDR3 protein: CASSQVLATDRTF. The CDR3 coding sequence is TGCGCCAGCAGCCAAGTCCTGGCGACAGATCGCACCTTC.

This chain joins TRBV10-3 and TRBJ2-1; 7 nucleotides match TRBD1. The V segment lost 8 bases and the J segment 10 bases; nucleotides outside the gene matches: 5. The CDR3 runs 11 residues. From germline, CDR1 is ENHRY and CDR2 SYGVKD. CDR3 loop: CAIRQGEEQFF. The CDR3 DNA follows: TGTGCCATCCGTCAGGGGGAGGAGCAGTTCTTC.